This TCR beta chain was profiled in a study of human CD8 memory T cell subsets (dated by TCRdb to 2020 to 2021). At the level of the whole study: TCRbeta repertoires of stem-like (TSTEM), progenitor exhausted-like (TPEX) and effector memory CD8+ T cell subsets were compared to assess their clonal relationships. TCRbeta repertoires were obtained from TSTEM, TPEX and effector memory subsets contributed by each of roughly 6 donors. Beyond this particular receptor, the publication reports: The stem-like TSTEM and TPEX subsets each shared clonotypes with effector memory cells, but the TSTEM and TPEX repertoires had minimal overlap with each other, suggesting distinct antigen spectra. Normalized Shannon-Wiener diversity was similarly high in the TSTEM and TPEX subsets, while the effector memory subsets were comparatively less diverse. Chao1 estimates suggested greater repertoire diversity in TSTEM than in TPEX subsets, potentially reflecting a broader range of specificities. Only TCRbeta chains were sequenced, and repertoire comparisons rested on five to seven donors tested with paired t-tests and Bonferroni correction.

TCRdb shows the sequencer as NextSeq 550. A Human TCR Profiling Kit was used to prepare UMI-labeled 5' RACE TCRbeta libraries. Every TCRbeta library was prepared in parallel with an identical number of PCR cycles. As for the authors' bioinformatics: Each TCRbeta library contained between about 2,700 and 20,000 functional CDR3beta clonotypes. MIGEC 1.2.9 was used for UMI extraction and consensus assembly, with a minimum of three reads required per UMI. In-frame CDR3beta repertoires were extracted with MiXCR 3.0.3. Diversity metrics were computed in VDJtools 1.2.1 after downsampling each sample to 42,000 randomly selected UMIs. Repertoire overlap metrics D, R and F2 were calculated in VDJtools for the top 3,000 clones of each sample pair. The reads, reprocessed by TCRdb, yield one row per CDR3 protein sequence and no DNA. The authors' filters were not applied to this entry. This sample's table has entries for over 6,500 distinct CDR3 sequences. The ten largest clones take up about 22% of the sample.

Sequences SEHNR (CDR1) and FQNEAQ (CDR2) are obtained from the germline V gene (reference sequence). Counted from cysteine to phenylalanine, this CDR3 has 14 amino acids. No DNA was logged. CCR7+ PD-1- TIGIT- cells were the ones classified as stem-like memory CD8+ T cells (TSTEM). Density gradient separation was used to isolate peripheral blood mononuclear cells from buffy coats of healthy donors. The study enriched total CD8+ T cells through negative magnetic separation using EasySep or MojoSort CD8+ T cell isolation kits. For each subset, total RNA was extracted using an RNeasy Mini Kit from duplicate vials of some 160,000 sorted CD8+ T cells. The PBMCs were used either fresh or after being cryopreserved in fetal bovine serum with roughly 10% DMSO. Fluorescence-activated cell sorting on a FACSAria III was used to sort CD8+ T cell subsets to purity. On this clonotype: Its binding antigen is unknown.

Source material: CD8+ stem-like memory T cells (TSCM and TCM) sorted from PBMCs. The sample's cell subset or site label, decoded: stem-like memory CD8 T cells (TSTEM), CCR7+ PD-1- TIGIT-. The receptor comes from a human donor in good health. The chain is encoded by TRBV7-9 joined to TRBJ1-1; TCRdb lists TRBD1, though no DNA is available to test this call. The CDR3 is CASTPVTPNTEAFF.